The next 24 T cell receptor beta chains were all read from a single sample in a study of T cell repertoires in cytomegalovirus infection. MiXCR was run by TCRdb on the reads, yielding one entry per CDR3 protein. Of around 100,000 distinct CDR3 sequences listed, 30% are singletons. No antigen is known for these receptors. The sample in question was CD8+ T cells from cultured PBMCs, obtained from culture after CMV antigen stimulation. These receptor sequences come from a human donor in good health (CMV status not recorded). Some clones in this sample may be carry-over from other donors' samples.

CDR3 protein: CASSLILAGGGEQFF. In nucleotides, the CDR3 is TGTGCCAGCAGTCTTATACTAGCGGGGGGGGGTGAGCAGTTCTTC. The gene calls are TRBV12-3 or TRBV12-4 and TRBJ2-1, with 13 bases lining up with TRBD2. The trim removed 5 bases at V and 9 bases at J, leaving 7 bases unmatched. There are 15 residues in the CDR3.

This clonotype was seen many times. The genes are TRBV12-3 or TRBV12-4 and TRBJ2-2; D gene unclear. V lost 6 bases to trimming and J lost 1 base, with 12 bases between them. The CDR3 extends over 15 amino acids. Here the CDR3 reads CASRPGYQNTGELFF. The DNA for the CDR3 is TGTGCCAGCAGACCAGGATACCAGAACACCGGGGAGCTGTTTTTT.

In this sample, this clonotype turned up many times. V gene TRBV7-2 combines with J gene TRBJ1-2, with 10 bases lining up with TRBD1. The CDR3 has 19 residues. The germline V gene encodes CDR1 SGHTA and CDR2 FQGNSA. V lost 1 base to trimming and J lost 0 bases; unmatched junction nucleotides: 11. This CDR3 reads CASSLGWGQGSMPNYGYTF. In DNA form, the CDR3 reads TGTGCCAGCAGCTTAGGGTGGGGACAGGGGTCCATGCCTAACTATGGCTACACCTTC.

This clonotype was seen at least ten times. The gene calls are TRBV12-3 or TRBV12-4 and TRBJ2-5; D is ambiguous. CDR3 length: 12 residues. The germline V and J ends were trimmed by 5 bases and 2 bases, with 6 bases remaining between them. The CDR3 is CASSQAQETQYF. The CDR3 DNA sequence: TGTGCCAGCAGTCAAGCACAAGAGACCCAGTACTTC.

This clonotype was picked up many times. The V call is TRBV11-2, the J call TRBJ2-7; the match to TRBD1 covers 7 bases. Germline CDR1 SGHAT, CDR2 FQNNGV. The CDR3 loop spans 12 amino acids. The ends lost 7 bases at V and 3 bases at J; junction bases unmatched: 3. The DNA for the CDR3 is TGTGCCAGCACCGGGGACAGCTACGAGCAGTACTTC. This sequence encodes CASTGDSYEQYF.

This clonotype was picked up one time. This chain joins TRBV29-1 and TRBJ1-1, with D maybe TRBD1 (6 bases). Germline V lookup: CDR1 SQVTM, CDR2 ANQGSEA. Trimming removed 7 bases from V and 5 bases from J, with 11 bases in between. CDR3 length: 11 residues. The CDR3 is CSGDKGTEAFF. CDR3 nucleotide sequence: TGCAGCGGGGACAAGGGGACTGAAGCTTTCTTT.

The rearrangement links TRBV18 to TRBJ2-5, with D perhaps TRBD1 or TRBD2 (6 bases each). Germline V gene lookup returns CDR1 KGHSH and CDR2 LQKENI. CDR3 length: 14 residues. V lost 3 bases and J lost 4, with 12 bases in between. This CDR3 is CASSPRGGGETQYF. The CDR3 coding sequence is TGTGCCAGCTCACCGAGAGGGGGAGGAGAGACCCAGTACTTC.

This chain uses TRBV6-5 with TRBJ2-7, with TRBD1 matching 8 bases. V was clipped by 3 bases and J by 6 bases; unmatched bases: 4. The CDR3 extends over 13 amino acids. Germline V gene lookup returns CDR1 MNHEY and CDR2 SVGAGI. CDR3 sequence reads: CASSYGQGSEQYF. As DNA, the CDR3 is TGTGCCAGCAGTTATGGACAGGGTTCCGAGCAGTACTTC.

There are many counts of this clonotype. The chain uses TRBV7-9 and TRBJ1-5, with 9 bases matching TRBD1. Germline CDR1 and CDR2: SEHNR and FQNEAQ (reference sequence). V was clipped by 4 bases and J by 6 bases; unmatched bases: 4. This CDR3 has 14 amino acids. The CDR3, as DNA: TGTGCCAGCAGCTATGGACAGGGGAGTCAGCCCCAGCATTTT. The encoded protein is CASSYGQGSQPQHF.

Written as DNA, the CDR3 is TGTGCCAGCAGCTTATCCGGCGAGACCCAGTACTTC. This codes for CASSLSGETQYF. The gene calls are TRBV7-6 and TRBJ2-5; D is uncertain. V dropped 2 bases and J dropped 5 bases, with 6 bases sitting between them. The CDR3 runs 12 residues. Germline values: CDR1 SGHVS, CDR2 FNYEAQ.

The chain has TRBV7-9 and TRBJ2-2, with unresolved D. Germline loops: CDR1 SEHNR, CDR2 FQNEAQ (reference sequence). Trimming shortened V by 6 bases and J by 5 bases, and 7 bases separated the two germline ends. The length of the CDR3 is 12 residues. In DNA, the CDR3 is TGTGCCAGCAGATTCCCTACCGGGGAGCTGTTTTTT. Its translation is CASRFPTGELFF.

This clonotype occurred many times. The V call is TRBV2, the J call TRBJ1-2; possibly TRBD1 for D (5 bases). The length of the CDR3 is 15 residues. The ends were cut back, 7 bases at V and 1 base at J, with 16 bases in the middle. Per germline, CDR1 SNHLY and CDR2 FYNNEI. The CDR3 region has the DNA TGTGCCAGCAATAATGGCAGGGCCAATAACTATGGCTACACCTTC. It translates to CASNNGRANNYGYTF.

The chain uses TRBV6-2 or TRBV6-3 and TRBJ2-1; the match to TRBD2 covers 10 bases. The germline V gene has CDR1 MNHEY and CDR2 SVGEGT. V trimming: 4 bases; J trimming: 3 bases; junction bases outside the gene matches: 0. The CDR3 covers 14 residues. In DNA form, the CDR3 reads TGTGCCAGCAGTTGGACTAGCGGCTACAATGAGCAGTTCTTC. Its protein is CASSWTSGYNEQFF.

The chain uses TRBV5-1 and TRBJ1-2; 7 nucleotides agree with TRBD1. Germline lookup yields CDR1 SGHRS and CDR2 YFSETQ. J was trimmed by 0 bases and V by 4 bases; bases with no gene match: 6. This CDR3 has 15 residues. CDR3 DNA sequence: TGCGCCAGCAGCCCCGGGACAGAATCTAACTATGGCTACACCTTC. This encodes CASSPGTESNYGYTF.

The chain couples TRBV7-9 to TRBJ1-4; 10 bases agree with TRBD1. The CDR3 is 15 amino acids. V gave up 5 bases and J gave up 10 bases; unmatched junction bases: 10. Germline CDR1 reads SEHNR; CDR2 reads FQNEAQ (reference sequence). Here the CDR3 reads CASSPQGTGAGKLFF. CDR3 DNA: TGTGCCAGCAGCCCACAGGGGACAGGGGCCGGAAAACTGTTTTTT.

The CDR3 DNA reads as TGTGCCAGCAGCTTTTTGGGGGAGGCTAACTATGGCTACACCTTC. The encoded protein is CASSFLGEANYGYTF. This chain uses TRBV7-9 with TRBJ1-2, with a tentative D call TRBD1 (5 bases). V was pared by 3 bases and J by 0 bases, with 11 bases between. This CDR3 comprises 15 residues. CDR1 is SEHNR, CDR2 FQNEAQ, per germline (reference sequence).

This clonotype has a single count. A much larger clone differs from this one at a single base, so this may be a read error. This chain uses TRBV7-2 with TRBJ1-2, with 9 bases lining up with TRBD1. Germline-derived CDR1 and CDR2 are SGHTA and FQGNSA. Trimming at V came to 4 bases and at J to 5 bases, leaving 5 bases not matched to a gene. This CDR3 region has 14 residues. CDR3 amino acids: CASSYRGREYGYTF. Written as DNA, the CDR3 is TGTGCCAGCAGCTACAGGGGGCGAGAGTATGGCTACACCTTC.

The chain links TRBV27 to TRBJ2-7; TRBD1 might be the D (6 bases). The V end was cut by 6 bases, the J end by 0 bases, with 12 bases between. The CDR3 consists of 14 residues. In germline, CDR1 is MNHEY, CDR2 SMNVEV (reference sequence). The CDR3 here is CASRDSSPSYEQYF. The CDR3 DNA sequence: TGTGCCAGCAGGGACAGTTCTCCCTCCTACGAGCAGTACTTC.

In DNA form, the CDR3 reads TGTGCCAGTAGTGCCGGGGCCGGAGTCTATGGCTACACCTTC. This translates into CASSAGAGVYGYTF. This chain links TRBV19 with TRBJ1-2, with D maybe TRBD1 (5 bases). Trimming shortened V by 5 bases and J by 4 bases, and 14 bases separated the two germline ends. The CDR3 is 14 amino acids. The V gene's germline CDR1 is LNHDA and CDR2 SQIVND (reference sequence).

This clonotype was found a few times. This chain connects TRBV7-2 to TRBJ2-5, with D unresolved. The germline V gene encodes CDR1 SGHTA and CDR2 FQGNSA. Trimming removed 3 bases at V and 7 bases at J, with 6 bases between. The CDR3 contains 11 residues. The DNA of the CDR3 is TGTGCCAGCAGCTTCGTCCGGACCCAGTACTTC. It translates to CASSFVRTQYF.

V usage is TRBV5-6 and J usage is TRBJ2-1; no clear D gene. Trimming stripped 4 bases from V and 4 bases from J, with 18 bases between. From germline, CDR1 is SGHDT and CDR2 YYEEEE. The CDR3 contains 16 residues. The CDR3 loop is CASSRGSRALYNEQFF. The CDR3 coding sequence is TGTGCCAGCAGCCGTGGATCTCGGGCTCTTTACAATGAGCAGTTCTTC.

In this sample, this clonotype turned up a few times. For the CDR3, the DNA is TGTGCCAGCGCGCCTAACAGGGTGTACACTGAAGCTTTCTTT. Protein: CASAPNRVYTEAFF. This sequence joins TRBV7-8 and TRBJ1-1; D might be TRBD1 (6 bases). V lost 8 bases and J 3 bases, leaving 16 bases between the germline ends. Germline CDR1 is SGHVS and CDR2 is FQNEAQ. The CDR3 extends over 14 amino acids.

The chain recombines TRBV20-1 with TRBJ2-5; D is uncertain. V was trimmed by 5 bases and J by 5 bases, leaving 12 bases between them. Germline assignment: CDR1 DFQATT and CDR2 SNEGSKA (reference sequence). This CDR3 has 12 residues. Here the CDR3 reads CSAQNPRETQYF. The CDR3 nucleotides read TGCAGTGCTCAGAACCCCAGGGAGACCCAGTACTTC.

The table lists this clonotype with a few counts. This chain connects TRBV4-1 to TRBJ2-1, with 11 bases lining up with TRBD2. CDR1 and CDR2 (germline): MGHRA, YSYEKL. With 0 bases clipped from V and 6 bases from J, the junction kept 4 bases outside the gene matches. CDR3 length equals 16 residues. CDR3 sequence reads: CASSQETSGTTNEQFF. The CDR3 DNA follows: TGCGCCAGCAGCCAAGAGACTAGCGGGACTACCAATGAGCAGTTCTTC.